What follows describes a single T cell receptor (beta chain). The antigen is undetermined. Germline V gene lookup returns CDR1 SGHRS and CDR2 YFSETQ. This CDR3 contains 17 residues. V lost 4 bases to trimming and J lost 4 bases, with 24 bases between them. Using RNA transcripts, the TCR beta CDR3 regions were amplified. HTBI-primed first-round RT-PCR preceded second-round multiplex PCR. TCRdb called the multiplex PCR reads again in MiXCR, with one record for every CDR3 protein. The sample yields 650,000 to 800,000 distinct CDR3 sequences, about two fifths seen once. This sample is drawn from a study of Graves' ophthalmopathy and Graves' hyperthyroidism. General observations from the study: Ophthalmopathy progression was predicted with around 71% sensitivity and 72% to 80% specificity. Blood samples also showed most expanded thyroid clonotypes exceeding 0.001 frequency.

CAS ≥3, NOSPECS ≥4, moderate-to-severe activity and duration under 3 months marked donors with ophthalmopathy. Other autoimmune diseases, uncontrolled infections, pregnancy and lactation each led to patient exclusion. The TCR was taken from an adult man with Graves' ophthalmopathy. This chain connects TRBV5-1 to TRBJ2-7, with D perhaps TRBD2 (5 bases). The sample consisted of peripheral blood. CDR3: CASSRAGNLYRTYEQYF. The CDR3 DNA reads as TGCGCCAGCAGCCGAGCCGGGAACCTCTACCGAACATACGAGCAGTACTTC.